Listed below are T cell receptor beta chains from one sample, sequenced in a study of control samples from healthy donors and cancer patients. Produced via immunoSEQ multiplex PCR; TCRdb's table is partial and in-frame only. In the table there are 120,000 to 150,000 clones, approximately 94% of which are singletons. The sequencing input was blood. These receptors originate from a man in his forties or fifties in good health. Both conserved end residues are part of each CDR3. A D gene is named only where the DNA matches it firmly. A clone size is listed for some rows: how often the clone was seen (once, few, many), or a class if it is expanded.

clone_size	v_call	d_call	j_call	cdr3_aa	cdr3_nt
.	TRBV5-1	.	TRBJ2-6	CASSPPQSTGANVLTF	TGCGCCAGCAGCCCCCCACAGTCAACTGGGGCCAACGTCCTGACTTTC
few	TRBV5-5	TRBD2	TRBJ2-3	CASSLGAGGADTQYF	TGTGCCAGCAGCTTGGGAGCGGGGGGAGCAGATACGCAGTATTTT
.	TRBV7-3	TRBD1	TRBJ2-7	CASSLQGAREQYF	TGTGCCAGCAGCTTACAGGGGGCGCGGGAGCAGTACTTC
once	TRBV7-8	.	TRBJ1-1	CASSKWGGSGTEAFF	TGTGCCAGCAGCAAATGGGGGGGAAGTGGGACTGAAGCTTTCTTT
once	TRBV19	TRBD1	TRBJ1-2	CASTESGTGGRYGYTF	TGTGCCAGTACCGAATCGGGGACAGGGGGACGCTATGGCTACACCTTC
.	TRBV11-2	.	TRBJ1-4	CASSLGYTTNEKLFF	TGTGCCAGCAGCTTAGGATATACAACTAATGAAAAACTGTTTTTT
.	TRBV6-1	.	TRBJ1-5	CASSETGFSGNSNQPQHF	TGTGCCAGCAGTGAAACAGGGTTTAGCGGGAATAGCAATCAGCCCCAGCATTTT
once	TRBV15	.	TRBJ1-1	CATSAWSNTEAFF	TGTGCCACCTCCGCCTGGTCTAACACTGAAGCTTTCTTT
.	TRBV12-3/TRBV12-4	.	TRBJ2-2	CASSLFSTGELFF	TGTGCCAGCAGTTTATTCTCAACCGGGGAGCTGTTTTTT
.	TRBV19	.	TRBJ1-1	CASKFGTEAFF	TGTGCCAGTAAGTTCGGCACTGAAGCTTTCTTT
.	TRBV5-8	.	TRBJ1-5	CASSSRVPAQHF	TGTGCCAGCAGCTCCCGGGTTCCAGCCCAGCATTTT
.	TRBV18	.	TRBJ2-3	CASSPGSGDTQYF	TGTGCCAGCTCACCGGGGTCCGGGGATACGCAGTATTTT
once	TRBV27	TRBD1	TRBJ1-2	CASRRTGGYGYTF	TGTGCCAGCAGGCGGACAGGGGGCTATGGCTACACCTTC
.	TRBV2	.	TRBJ1-1	CASHRENTEAFF	TGTGCCAGCCACAGGGAGAACACTGAAGCTTTCTTT
once	TRBV27	.	TRBJ2-3	CASSLWPSVDTQYF	TGTGCCAGCAGTTTGTGGCCCTCGGTAGATACGCAGTATTTT
.	TRBV18	.	TRBJ1-1	CASSPLRGMNTEAFF	TGTGCCAGCTCACCCCTGAGGGGCATGAACACTGAAGCTTTCTTT
.	TRBV7-2	TRBD1	TRBJ2-1	CASRDRVPYNEQFF	TGTGCCAGCAGAGACAGGGTTCCTTACAATGAGCAGTTCTTC
.	TRBV5-6	.	TRBJ1-1	CASSFTRGTGSTEAFF	TGTGCCAGCAGCTTCACGAGGGGGACGGGAAGCACTGAAGCTTTCTTT
.	TRBV5-1	.	TRBJ1-4	CASSLGQNEKLFF	TGCGCCAGCAGCTTGGGTCAGAATGAAAAACTGTTTTTT
.	TRBV25-1	.	TRBJ2-3	CASGPRGQTDTQYF	TGTGCCAGTGGACCCAGGGGTCAGACAGATACGCAGTATTTT
once	TRBV7-9	.	TRBJ2-2	CASSLVLGVKSGELFF	TGTGCCAGCAGCTTAGTTCTGGGCGTGAAGTCGGGGGAGCTGTTTTTT
.	TRBV28	TRBD1	TRBJ1-1	CASSFSQGGTEAFF	TGTGCCAGCAGTTTTTCACAGGGGGGCACTGAAGCTTTCTTT
.	TRBV5-1	TRBD1	TRBJ2-5	CASSLSLGTGQETQYF	TGCGCCAGCAGCTTGTCCCTCGGGACAGGCCAAGAGACCCAGTACTTC
once	TRBV5-6	.	TRBJ2-5	CASSFAREYQETQYF	TGTGCCAGCAGCTTTGCTAGAGAGTACCAAGAGACCCAGTACTTC
.	TRBV28	.	TRBJ1-2	CASRLTGGGKNGYTF	TGTGCCAGCAGGCTCACCGGGGGGGGTAAGAATGGCTACACCTTC
.	TRBV9	.	TRBJ2-7	CASSPAGLNYEQYF	TGTGCCAGCAGCCCCGCCGGGCTGAACTACGAGCAGTACTTC
.	TRBV9	.	TRBJ1-6	CASSESAMNSPLHF	TGTGCCAGCAGCGAGAGTGCGATGAATTCACCCCTCCACTTT
.	TRBV7-3	.	TRBJ2-7	CASSLISWGVRDGSYEQYF	TGTGCCAGCAGCTTAATTTCTTGGGGAGTTAGGGACGGATCCTACGAGCAGTACTTC
.	TRBV7-9	.	TRBJ2-5	CASSPEQGRETQYF	TGTGCCAGCAGCCCAGAACAGGGACGGGAGACCCAGTACTTC
.	TRBV27	TRBD1	TRBJ2-7	CASSSTGQGGYEQYF	TGTGCCAGCAGTTCCACTGGACAGGGGGGCTACGAGCAGTACTTC
.	TRBV5-5	.	TRBJ1-1	CASSWESLRTEAFF	TGTGCCAGCAGCTGGGAGAGTTTGCGTACTGAAGCTTTCTTT
.	TRBV2	.	TRBJ2-7	CASSPYSYEQYF	TGTGCCAGCAGTCCCTACTCCTACGAGCAGTACTTC
.	TRBV5-1	TRBD1	TRBJ1-4	CASSLGTGLMKSLFF	TGCGCCAGCAGCTTGGGGACAGGTCTAATGAAAAGCCTGTTTTTT
.	TRBV5-1	TRBD1	TRBJ2-1	CASSLGQGEYNEQFF	TGCGCCAGCAGCTTGGGGCAGGGGGAATACAATGAGCAGTTCTTC
few	TRBV7-9	.	TRBJ1-1	CASSSEENTEAFF	TGTGCCAGCAGCTCAGAAGAGAACACTGAAGCTTTCTTT
.	TRBV2	.	TRBJ2-5	CASSEASGVGETQYF	TGTGCCAGCAGTGAAGCTTCGGGAGTAGGAGAGACCCAGTACTTC
.	TRBV27	.	TRBJ1-1	CASSHQRSGPTEAFF	TGTGCCAGCAGCCACCAGAGGAGTGGTCCAACTGAAGCTTTCTTT
.	TRBV7-8	TRBD2	TRBJ2-1	CASYGGEWYNEQFF	TGTGCCAGTTATGGGGGGGAGTGGTACAATGAGCAGTTCTTC
.	TRBV7-8	TRBD1	TRBJ1-5	CASSLATRGMTGNMQPQHF	TGTGCCAGCAGCTTAGCGACAAGGGGGATGACAGGGAATATGCAGCCCCAGCATTTT
.	TRBV9	.	TRBJ1-1	CASSVGTSGNTEAFF	TGTGCCAGCAGCGTAGGCACGTCAGGGAACACTGAAGCTTTCTTT
.	TRBV2	.	TRBJ1-5	CASSTGTVDPQHF	TGTGCCAGCAGTACCGGGACCGTCGACCCCCAGCATTTT
.	TRBV9	TRBD2	TRBJ2-7	CASSPSLAGPYEQYF	TGTGCCAGCAGCCCCAGCCTAGCGGGACCCTACGAGCAGTACTTC
.	TRBV5-4	.	TRBJ1-1	CASSLVGDLNTEAFF	TGTGCCAGCAGCTTGGTTGGGGACCTGAACACTGAAGCTTTCTTT
.	TRBV6-5	.	TRBJ2-7	CASGTKTYEQYF	TGTGCCAGCGGGACCAAGACCTACGAGCAGTACTTC
few	TRBV28	TRBD1	TRBJ2-7	CASSSLPGQSLEQYF	TGTGCCAGCAGTTCCCTTCCGGGACAGTCTCTCGAGCAGTACTTC
.	TRBV7-2	.	TRBJ2-2	CASSSRDSTGELFF	TGTGCCAGCAGCTCGCGGGACAGCACCGGGGAGCTGTTTTTT
.	TRBV9	.	TRBJ2-3	CASSETGHGTDTQYF	TGTGCCAGCAGCGAAACTGGACATGGCACAGATACGCAGTATTTT
.	TRBV5-6	TRBD1	TRBJ1-1	CASSLVGTGSAMNTEAFF	TGTGCCAGCAGCTTGGTGGGGACAGGGTCTGCTATGAACACTGAAGCTTTCTTT
.	TRBV7-9	.	TRBJ1-1	CASSSEWENTEAFF	TGTGCCAGCAGCTCCGAGTGGGAGAACACTGAAGCTTTCTTT
.	TRBV6-5	.	TRBJ1-4	CASSYSSGVGEKLFF	TGTGCCAGCAGTTACTCGAGCGGGGTTGGGGAAAAACTGTTTTTT
once	TRBV9	.	TRBJ2-1	CASSVGRDEQFF	TGTGCCAGCAGCGTAGGCCGGGATGAGCAGTTCTTC
.	TRBV11-2	.	TRBJ2-7	CASSLGSGLNYEQYF	TGTGCCAGCAGCTTAGGTTCTGGACTTAACTACGAGCAGTACTTC
.	TRBV7-2	.	TRBJ2-7	CASSLDPGPYEQYF	TGTGCCAGCAGCTTAGATCCAGGGCCCTACGAGCAGTACTTC
.	TRBV29-1	.	TRBJ2-1	CSVQGTSYNEQFF	TGCAGCGTTCAGGGGACCTCCTACAATGAGCAGTTCTTC
.	TRBV9	.	TRBJ1-2	CASSGRDGYTF	TGTGCCAGCAGCGGAAGGGATGGCTACACCTTC